The 14 T cell receptor beta chains below were found in one sample sequenced in a study of response to subunit inactivated influenza vaccine. TCRdb redid the calling of the RT-PCR reads with MiXCR, one entry per CDR3 protein. This table holds hundreds of thousands of distinct CDR3 sequences, approximately 15% found once. This material consisted of CD4+ T cells sorted from PBMCs, taken less than 30 months after vaccination. These receptors all come from a man in his fifties or sixties who received an inactivated influenza vaccine.

This clonotype was detected only a few times. CDR3 sequence: CASSQDGTNLQAFF. The DNA of the CDR3 is TGCGCCAGCAGCCAAGACGGTACTAACCTCCAAGCTTTCTTT. V usage is TRBV4-1 and J usage is TRBJ1-1; D is undetermined. The CDR3 is made up of 14 amino acids. Trimming shortened V by 0 bases and J by 9 bases, and 14 bases separated the two germline ends. Per germline, CDR1 MGHRA and CDR2 YSYEKL.

This clonotype was found a few times. The chain has TRBV28 and TRBJ2-4; tentative D call: TRBD1 (5 bases). V lost 8 bases and J lost 0, with 17 bases in between. The V gene's germline CDR1 is MDHEN and CDR2 SYDVKM. There are 16 residues in the CDR3. CDR3 sequence: CASAPPGQLAKNIQYF. Written as DNA, the CDR3 is TGTGCCAGCGCTCCACCAGGGCAGCTAGCCAAAAACATTCAGTACTTC.

The chain employs TRBV25-1 and TRBJ2-4; D ambiguous. V shed 1 base and J shed 10 bases, with 8 bases lying between them. CDR1 is MGHDK, CDR2 SYGVNS, per germline. The CDR3 is made up of 12 amino acids. This CDR3 reads CASSEFGQIQYF. The CDR3 nucleotides read TGTGCCAGCAGTGAATTCGGGCAGATTCAGTACTTC.

Many counts were recorded for this clonotype. The CDR3 reads CSVEVSTDTQYF. CDR3 sequence (DNA): TGCAGCGTTGAAGTAAGCACAGATACGCAGTATTTT. The rearrangement joins TRBV29-1 to TRBJ2-3; no definite D call. This CDR3 comprises 12 residues. The germline V and J ends were trimmed by 1 base and 0 bases, with 2 bases remaining between them. The germline V gene encodes CDR1 SQVTM and CDR2 ANQGSEA.

The CDR3 DNA is TGCGCCAGCAGCCAAGAATCAAGAGGGGAGCTGTTTTTT. Translated: CASSQESRGELFF. The chain is built from TRBV4-3 and TRBJ2-2; D ambiguous. The CDR3 spans 13 residues. Trimming removed 0 bases at V and 8 bases at J, with 7 bases between. Germline CDR1 and CDR2: LGHNA and YSLEER.

This clonotype was recorded at least ten times. The rearrangement links TRBV20-1 to TRBJ1-2, with D possibly TRBD1 on 6 matching bases. The CDR3 runs 13 residues. Trimming shortened V by 5 bases and J by 4 bases, and 14 bases separated the two germline ends. Germline CDR1 reads DFQATT; CDR2 reads SNEGSKA (reference sequence). CDR3 in amino acids: CSAAVGGVYGYTF. CDR3 sequence (DNA): TGCAGTGCTGCAGTGGGGGGCGTCTATGGCTACACCTTC.

This clonotype was counted a single time. The CDR3 reads CASSTWGRSTDTQYF. The CDR3 DNA is TGTGCCAGCAGCACGTGGGGGCGGAGCACAGATACGCAGTATTTT. This chain links TRBV7-9 with TRBJ2-3; tentatively, D is TRBD1 (6 bases). Trimming pared 5 bases from V and 0 bases from J, leaving 12 bases between. CDR1 and CDR2 from the germline V gene are SEHNR and FQNEAQ (reference sequence). CDR3 length: 15 residues.

V gene TRBV12-3 or TRBV12-4 combines with J gene TRBJ1-5; TRBD1 might be the D (5 bases). This CDR3 spans 15 amino acids. The V gene lost 3 bases and the J gene lost 7 bases, with 16 bases spanning the gap. CDR3 loop: CASSLGSGGVQPQHF. The CDR3 nucleotides are TGTGCCAGCAGTTTGGGATCCGGGGGAGTCCAGCCCCAGCATTTT.

V gene TRBV5-1 combines with J gene TRBJ1-1; TRBD1 is a possible D gene (5 bases). In germline, CDR1 is SGHRS, CDR2 YFSETQ. The V gene lost 7 bases and the J gene lost 0 bases, with 16 bases spanning the gap. CDR3 length: 15 residues. The CDR3 DNA reads as TGCGCCAGCGCCCTCGAGGGGTTACTGAACACTGAAGCTTTCTTT. It specifies CASALEGLLNTEAFF.

The V and J genes are TRBV7-2 and TRBJ1-1; TRBD1 agrees at 11 bases. V lost 4 bases to trimming and J lost 1 base; unmatched junction nucleotides: 5. This CDR3 comprises 16 residues. Germline CDR1 is SGHTA and CDR2 is FQGNSA. The CDR3 bases are TGTGCCAGCAGCTACGGGACAGGGGGAAGGAACACTGAAGCTTTCTTT. Its translation is CASSYGTGGRNTEAFF.

This clonotype was found a few times. The genes are TRBV7-9 and TRBJ2-1; perhaps D is TRBD1 or TRBD2 (5 bases each). Trimming left V 5 bases short and J 0 bases short, with 17 bases between. This CDR3 contains 17 residues. Germline V gene data show CDR1 as SEHNR and CDR2 as FQNEAQ (reference sequence). The CDR3 spells CASSPGAPERSYNEQFF. Written as DNA, the CDR3 is TGTGCCAGCAGCCCCGGGGCACCTGAACGCTCCTACAATGAGCAGTTCTTC.

This chain joins TRBV6-8 and TRBJ2-5, with 9 bases that match TRBD1. The CDR3 runs 17 residues. Germline CDR1 MNHGY, CDR2 SAAAGT. With 5 bases clipped from V and 1 base from J, the junction kept 11 bases outside the gene matches. For the CDR3, the DNA is TGTGCCAGCAGTCTTCCGGGACAGGGTTGGTTCCAAGAGACCCAGTACTTC. It encodes CASSLPGQGWFQETQYF.

This clonotype came up a few times. The chain carries TRBV21-1 and TRBJ2-3; the table's D gene call, TRBD1, was not cross checked with the DNA. TRBV21-1 is annotated as a pseudogene. This CDR3 contains 19 residues. The CDR3 reads CASSTRDRPFRGSTDTQYF. CDR3 sequence (DNA): TGTGCCAGCAGCACTAGGGACAGACCATTTCGTGGGTCCACAGATACGCAGTATTTT.

This clonotype was observed a handful of times. The chain recombines TRBV19 with TRBJ2-3; no clear D. V gave up 1 base and J gave up 2 bases, with 7 bases separating them. The V gene's germline CDR1 is LNHDA and CDR2 SQIVND (reference sequence). CDR3 length: 14 residues. This CDR3 reads CASSIVGFTDTQYF. The CDR3 bases are TGTGCCAGTAGTATAGTTGGGTTCACAGATACGCAGTATTTT.